A single sample gave rise to the 7 T cell receptor beta chains below, sequenced in a study of blood T cell repertoires in COVID-19. TCRdb's table, derived via immunoSEQ multiplex PCR, lists solely in-frame clones and lacks some. Among 150,000 to 200,000 clones, roughly 79% were seen once, and the ten largest hold approximately 12%. Sequencing was done on a sample of peripheral blood. Receptors were obtained from a woman older than 75 with COVID-19, enrolled during active disease.

This clone occurred a few times. This chain links TRBV6-5 with TRBJ2-3; 9 bases fit TRBD2. This CDR3 contains 14 residues. V trimming: 5 bases; J trimming: 4 bases; junction bases outside the gene matches: 4. CDR1 is MNHEY and CDR2 is SVGAGI in the germline V gene. CDR3 loop: CASSPSGASDTQYF. As DNA, the CDR3 is TGTGCCAGCAGTCCTAGCGGGGCTTCAGATACGCAGTATTTT.

The CDR3 loop is CASRDRGRRGNQPQHF. CDR3 nucleotides: TGTGCCAGTAGGGACAGGGGGCGGAGGGGCAATCAGCCCCAGCATTTT. The chain joins TRBV19 to TRBJ1-5, with 11 bases aligning to TRBD1. Germline CDR1 LNHDA, CDR2 SQIVND (reference sequence). CDR3 length: 16 amino acids. V shed 6 bases and J 2 bases; nucleotides not matched to a gene: 6.

This sequence joins TRBV7-6 and TRBJ2-7; TRBD2 might be the D (6 bases). CDR1 and CDR2 (germline): SGHVS, FNYEAQ. Trimming removed 0 bases at V and 6 bases at J, with 15 bases between. The CDR3 contains 15 residues. As DNA, the CDR3 is TGTGCCAGCAGCTTAGCTGGCGGGAAATTAAGCGAGCAGTACTTC. This sequence encodes CASSLAGGKLSEQYF.

CDR3 sequence: CASSLGQGTYNEQFF. The DNA of the CDR3 is TGTGCCAGCAGTCTTGGACAGGGGACCTACAATGAGCAGTTCTTC. The chain uses TRBV2 and TRBJ2-1; TRBD1 matches at 9 bases. J lost 2 bases, V lost 5 bases, and 4 bases had no gene match. The CDR3 is 15 amino acids. CDR1 SNHLY and CDR2 FYNNEI come from the germline V gene.

The V call is TRBV3-1 (or the pseudogene TRBV3-2), the J call TRBJ1-3; the match to TRBD1 covers 7 bases. The J segment lost 2 bases and the V segment lost 1 base, leaving 2 bases of the junction unmatched. The CDR3 length is 15 residues. From germline, CDR1 is LGHDT and CDR2 YNNKEL (reference sequence). CDR3 protein: CASSQADRAGNTIYF. The CDR3 region has the DNA TGTGCCAGCAGCCAAGCCGACAGGGCTGGAAACACCATATATTTT.

The chain has TRBV5-1 and TRBJ2-1, with TRBD1 as a possible D gene (6 bases). Germline-derived CDR1 and CDR2 are SGHRS and YFSETQ. This CDR3 has 14 residues. The V and J ends lost 1 base and 5 bases respectively, with 10 bases between them. The CDR3 loop is CASSLRAGDNEQFF. The CDR3 DNA reads TGCGCCAGCAGCTTGCGGGCAGGGGACAATGAGCAGTTCTTC. Filled out from reference TRBV5-1 and TRBJ2-1, the complete variable domain reads KAGVTQTPRYLIKTRGQQVTLSCSPISGHRSVSWYQQTPGQGLQFLFEYFSETQRNKGNFPGRFSGRQFSNSRSEMNVSTLELGDSALYLCASSLRAGDNEQFFGPGTRLTVL.

The chain joins TRBV29-1 to TRBJ2-7; 8 bases fit TRBD1. The CDR3 spans 12 residues. V lost 2 bases, J lost 5 bases, and 2 bases stayed unmatched. The germline gives CDR1 SQVTM, CDR2 ANQGSEA. CDR3 region: CSVESTGDEQYF. The CDR3 nucleotides read TGCAGCGTTGAATCGACAGGGGACGAGCAGTACTTC.